The clone carrying this T cell receptor beta chain was counted between two and nine times. This record belongs to a study of blood T cells in healthy people across ages. Germline CDR1 is LGHNA and CDR2 is YSLEER. This CDR3 comprises 15 residues. V was trimmed by 0 bases and J by 8 bases, leaving 16 bases between them. The use of a sample-barcoded 5' primer and a J-beta primer mix characterized a second PCR of about 6 to 12 cycles. TCRdb recomputed calls from the 5' RACE reads with MiXCR, one row per CDR3 protein. This table has 1.5 million to 1.9 million distinct CDR3 sequences, 40% to 45% appearing once.

The sequence was obtained from a woman in her late teens or twenties in good health. The chain couples TRBV4-3 to TRBJ1-2, with D perhaps matching TRBD1 (5 bases). The sample comprised blood. CDR3 in amino acids: CASSQDYGGREGYTF. The CDR3, as DNA: TGCGCCAGCAGCCAAGATTACGGGGGAAGAGAAGGCTACACCTTC.